This paragraph covers one TCR beta chain sequence. Its antigen is still unknown. This sample was included in a study of regulatory T cells in long-lasting Graves disease. General observations from the study: With approximately 2,500 shared public clonotypes, persistent patients exceeded new patients, who shared about a thousand.

For TCR beta, libraries came from iRepertoire HTBI primers and Arm-PCR of CDR3 regions. MiXCR, run by TCRdb on the multiplex PCR reads, gives a single entry per CDR3 protein. The profile shows some 400,000 distinct CDR3 sequences, about 15% of them singletons. The length of the CDR3 is 16 residues. Germline CDR1 and CDR2: SGHRS and YFSETQ. Trimming took 0 bases from V and 0 from J; bases not matched to a gene: 5. Indicated time point: newly diagnosed GD, antithyroid drugs for less than 3 months. PBMC-derived RNA was used for the TCR library. The sample was also linked to a second study, of T cells in Graves' hyperthyroidism and ophthalmopathy.

The rearrangement uses TRBV5-1 and TRBJ1-1, with 7 positions matching TRBD1. The material sequenced was peripheral blood mononuclear cells (PBMCs), taken at new diagnosis, from a patient treated with antithyroid drugs. This receptor was identified in a woman aged 25 to 39 with Graves disease. In nucleotides, the CDR3 is TGCGCCAGCAGCTTGGACCCAGGGGGAATGAACACTGAAGCTTTCTTT. It specifies CASSLDPGGMNTEAFF.